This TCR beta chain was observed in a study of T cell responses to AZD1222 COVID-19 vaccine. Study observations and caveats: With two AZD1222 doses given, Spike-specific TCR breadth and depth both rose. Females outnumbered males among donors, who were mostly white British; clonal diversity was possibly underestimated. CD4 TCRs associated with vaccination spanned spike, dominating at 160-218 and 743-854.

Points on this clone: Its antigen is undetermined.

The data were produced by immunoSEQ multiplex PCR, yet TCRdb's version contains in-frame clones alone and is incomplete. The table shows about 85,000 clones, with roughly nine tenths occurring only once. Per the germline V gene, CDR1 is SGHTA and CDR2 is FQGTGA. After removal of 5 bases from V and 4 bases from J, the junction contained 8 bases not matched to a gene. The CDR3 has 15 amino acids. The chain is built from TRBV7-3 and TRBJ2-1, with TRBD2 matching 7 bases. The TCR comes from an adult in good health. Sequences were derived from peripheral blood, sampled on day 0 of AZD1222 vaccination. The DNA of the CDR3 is TGTGCCAGCAGCCCAGCGGGAATCCGTTACAATGAGCAGTTCTTC. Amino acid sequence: CASSPAGIRYNEQFF.